The clone carrying this T cell receptor beta chain has only one observation. As originally analysed: Reference gene primer amplification gave estimated nucleated cell counts. Sequenced by immunoSEQ multiplex PCR; TCRdb stores in-frame clones only, minus some. The V and J calls and clone size were taken over from that table, and D and trimming were inferred from the DNA. The data hold around 390,000 clones, with around nine tenths observed a single time. This entry comes from a study of blood T cell repertoires in COVID-19. The TCR sequence derives from a woman between 45 and 65 years old who had recovered from COVID-19. The sample consisted of PBMCs or T cells enriched from blood (not recorded which).

In nucleotides, the CDR3 is TGTGCCACCAGCAGAAACTTGGACAGGCCCTATGGCTACACCTTC. It encodes CATSRNLDRPYGYTF. V usage is TRBV15 and J usage is TRBJ1-2, with 7 bases identical to TRBD1. Per germline, CDR1 LNHNV and CDR2 YYDKDF (reference sequence). This CDR3 spans 15 amino acids. After removal of 2 bases from V and 4 bases from J, the junction contained 7 bases not matched to a gene.